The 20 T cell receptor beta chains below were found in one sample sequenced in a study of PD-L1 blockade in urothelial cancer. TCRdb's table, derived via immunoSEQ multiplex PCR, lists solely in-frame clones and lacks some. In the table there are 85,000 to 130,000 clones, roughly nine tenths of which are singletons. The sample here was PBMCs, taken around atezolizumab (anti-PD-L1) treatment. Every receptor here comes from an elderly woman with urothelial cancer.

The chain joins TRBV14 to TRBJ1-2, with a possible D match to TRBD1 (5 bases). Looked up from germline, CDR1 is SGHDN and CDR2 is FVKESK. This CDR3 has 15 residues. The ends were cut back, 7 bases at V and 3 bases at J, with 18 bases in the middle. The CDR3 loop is CASTPTGRPYYGYTF. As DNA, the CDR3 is TGTGCCAGCACCCCTACAGGACGTCCTTACTATGGCTACACCTTC.

The CDR3 DNA reads as TGTGCCAGCAGCTTAGTTGGGGGACAGATTCCTTACGAGCAGTACTTC. It translates to CASSLVGGQIPYEQYF. This chain joins TRBV7-2 and TRBJ2-7; 7 nucleotides agree with TRBD1. CDR1 and CDR2 from the germline V gene are SGHTA and FQGNSA. There are 16 residues in the CDR3. J gave up 4 bases and V 1 base, and 10 bases lay outside the gene matches. The variable domain in full, completed from reference TRBV7-2 and TRBJ2-7, reads GAGVSQSPSNKVTEKGKDVELRCDPISGHTALYWYRQSLGQGLEFLIYFQGNSAPDKSGLPSDRFSAERTGGSVSTLTIQRTQQEDSAVYLCASSLVGGQIPYEQYFGPGTRLTVT.

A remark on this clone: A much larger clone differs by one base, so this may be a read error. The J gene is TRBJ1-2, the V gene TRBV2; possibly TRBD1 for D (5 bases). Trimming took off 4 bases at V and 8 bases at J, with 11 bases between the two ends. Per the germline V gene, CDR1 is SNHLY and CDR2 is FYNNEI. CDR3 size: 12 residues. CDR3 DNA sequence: TGTGCCAGCAGTGGGCAGGGCCGGGGCTACACCTTC. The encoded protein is CASSGQGRGYTF.

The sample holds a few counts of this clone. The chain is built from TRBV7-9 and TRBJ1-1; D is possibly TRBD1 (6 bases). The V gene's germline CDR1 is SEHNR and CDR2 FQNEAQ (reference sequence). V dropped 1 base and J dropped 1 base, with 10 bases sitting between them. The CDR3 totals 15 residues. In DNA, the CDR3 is TGTGCCAGCAGCTTAGGGGCAGGGGCGAACACTGAAGCTTTCTTT. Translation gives CASSLGAGANTEAFF.

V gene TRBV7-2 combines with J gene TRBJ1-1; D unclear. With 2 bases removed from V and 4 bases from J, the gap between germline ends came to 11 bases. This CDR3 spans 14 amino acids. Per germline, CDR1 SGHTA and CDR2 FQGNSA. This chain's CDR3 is CASSLRWSFTEAFF. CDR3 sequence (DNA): TGTGCCAGCAGCTTAAGGTGGAGTTTCACTGAAGCTTTCTTT.

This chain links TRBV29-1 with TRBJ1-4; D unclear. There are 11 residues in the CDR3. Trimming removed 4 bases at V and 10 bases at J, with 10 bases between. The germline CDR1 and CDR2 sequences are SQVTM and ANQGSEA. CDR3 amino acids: CSVVKGGKLFF. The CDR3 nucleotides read TGCAGCGTTGTTAAGGGAGGAAAACTGTTTTTT. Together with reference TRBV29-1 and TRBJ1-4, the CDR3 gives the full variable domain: SAVISQKPSRDICQRGTSLTIQCQVDSQVTMMFWYRQQPGQSLTLIATANQGSEATYESGFVIDKFPISRPNLTFSTLTVSNMSPEDSSIYLCSVVKGGKLFFGSGTQLSVL.

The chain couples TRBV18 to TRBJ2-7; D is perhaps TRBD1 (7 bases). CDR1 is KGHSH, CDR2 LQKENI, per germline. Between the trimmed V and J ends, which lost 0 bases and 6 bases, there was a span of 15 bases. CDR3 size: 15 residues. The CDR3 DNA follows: TGTGCCAGCTCACCACCCCAGGGGGTGGGAGGCGAGCAGTACTTC. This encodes CASSPPQGVGGEQYF.

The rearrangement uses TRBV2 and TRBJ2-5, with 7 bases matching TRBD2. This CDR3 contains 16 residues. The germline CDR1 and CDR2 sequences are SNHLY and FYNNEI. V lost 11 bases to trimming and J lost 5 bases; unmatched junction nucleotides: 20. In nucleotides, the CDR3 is TGTGCCGGTCTAGGAGGCGGGCGGGAGTTTTTGGAGACCCAGTACTTC. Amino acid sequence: CAGLGGGREFLETQYF.

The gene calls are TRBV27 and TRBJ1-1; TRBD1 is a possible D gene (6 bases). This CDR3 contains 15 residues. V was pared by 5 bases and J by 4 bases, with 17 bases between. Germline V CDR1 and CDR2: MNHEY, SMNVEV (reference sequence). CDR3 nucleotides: TGTGCCAGCAGTAAACAGGGATTCTACGGCACTGAAGCTTTCTTT. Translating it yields CASSKQGFYGTEAFF.

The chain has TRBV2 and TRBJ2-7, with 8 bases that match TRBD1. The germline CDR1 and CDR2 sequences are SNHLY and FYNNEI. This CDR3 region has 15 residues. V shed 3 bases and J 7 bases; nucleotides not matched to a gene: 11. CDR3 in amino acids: CASSERQGPTGEQYF. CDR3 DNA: TGTGCCAGCAGTGAGCGACAGGGGCCTACGGGGGAGCAGTACTTC.

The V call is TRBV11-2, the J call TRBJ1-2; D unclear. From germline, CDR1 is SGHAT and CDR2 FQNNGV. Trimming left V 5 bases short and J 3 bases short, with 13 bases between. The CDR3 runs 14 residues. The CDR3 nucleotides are TGTGCCAGCAGCCCTCCCCCGCCGGACTATGGCTACACCTTC. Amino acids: CASSPPPPDYGYTF.

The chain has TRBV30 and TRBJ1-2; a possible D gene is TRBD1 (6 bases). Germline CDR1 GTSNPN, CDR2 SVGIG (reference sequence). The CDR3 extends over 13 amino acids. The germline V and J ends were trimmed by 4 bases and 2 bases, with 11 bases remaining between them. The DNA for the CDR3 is TGTGCCTGGAACAGGGAGTGGAACTATGGCTACACCTTC. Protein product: CAWNREWNYGYTF.

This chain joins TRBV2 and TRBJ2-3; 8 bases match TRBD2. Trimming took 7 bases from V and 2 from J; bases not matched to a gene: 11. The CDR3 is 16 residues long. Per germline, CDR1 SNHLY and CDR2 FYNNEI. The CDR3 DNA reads TGTGCCAGCATGCCGGGAGGGCCGTTCCTCACAGATACGCAGTATTTT. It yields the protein CASMPGGPFLTDTQYF.

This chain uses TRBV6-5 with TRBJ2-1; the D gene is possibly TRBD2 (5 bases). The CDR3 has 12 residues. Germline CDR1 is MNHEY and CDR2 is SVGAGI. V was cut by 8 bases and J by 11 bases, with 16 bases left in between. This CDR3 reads CASGFAGLKQFF. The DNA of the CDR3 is TGTGCCAGCGGGTTTGCGGGCCTAAAGCAGTTCTTC.

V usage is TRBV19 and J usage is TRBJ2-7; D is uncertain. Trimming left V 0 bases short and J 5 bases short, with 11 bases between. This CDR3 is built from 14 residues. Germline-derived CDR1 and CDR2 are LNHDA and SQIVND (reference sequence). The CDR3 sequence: CASSIDPSVDEQYF. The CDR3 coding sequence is TGTGCCAGTAGTATAGACCCTAGTGTCGACGAGCAGTACTTC.

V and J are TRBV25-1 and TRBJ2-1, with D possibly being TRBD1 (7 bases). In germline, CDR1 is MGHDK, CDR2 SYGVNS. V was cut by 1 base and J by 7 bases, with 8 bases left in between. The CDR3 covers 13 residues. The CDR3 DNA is TGTGCCAGCAGTGAATCAGGGGGGAATGAGCAGTTCTTC. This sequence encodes CASSESGGNEQFF.

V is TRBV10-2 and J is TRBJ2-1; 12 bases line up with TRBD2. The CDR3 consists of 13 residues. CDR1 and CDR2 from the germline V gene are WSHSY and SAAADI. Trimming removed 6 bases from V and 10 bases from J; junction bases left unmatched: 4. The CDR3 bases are TGCGCCAGCAGCCTAGCGGGAGGGAGCGAGCAGTTCTTC. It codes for CASSLAGGSEQFF.

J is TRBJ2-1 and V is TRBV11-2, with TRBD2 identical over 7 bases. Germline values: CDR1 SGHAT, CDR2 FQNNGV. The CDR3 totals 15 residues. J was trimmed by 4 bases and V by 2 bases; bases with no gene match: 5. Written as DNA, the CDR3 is TGTGCCAGCAGCTTATTGGGACTACTTTACAATGAGCAGTTCTTC. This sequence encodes CASSLLGLLYNEQFF. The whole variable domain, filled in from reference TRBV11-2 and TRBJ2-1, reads EAGVAQSPRYKIIEKRQSVAFWCNPISGHATLYWYQQILGQGPKLLIQFQNNGVVDDSQLPKDRFSAERLKGVDSTLKIQPAKLEDSAVYLCASSLLGLLYNEQFFGPGTRLTVL.

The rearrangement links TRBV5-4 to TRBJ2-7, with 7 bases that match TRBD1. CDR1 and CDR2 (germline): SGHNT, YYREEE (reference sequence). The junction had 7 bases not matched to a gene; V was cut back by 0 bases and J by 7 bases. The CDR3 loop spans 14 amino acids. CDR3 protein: CASSLETGLGEQYF. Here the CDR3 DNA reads TGTGCCAGCAGCTTGGAGACAGGGCTCGGGGAGCAGTACTTC.

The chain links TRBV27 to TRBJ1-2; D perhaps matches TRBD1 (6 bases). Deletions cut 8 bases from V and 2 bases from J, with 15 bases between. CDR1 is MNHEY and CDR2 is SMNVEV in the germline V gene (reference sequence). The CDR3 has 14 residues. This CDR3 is CASGYRELNYGYTF. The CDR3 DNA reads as TGTGCCAGCGGATACAGGGAACTGAACTATGGCTACACCTTC.